The entry below gives a single T cell receptor (beta chain) sequence along with its context. The antigen remains unidentified. The V end was cut by 5 bases, the J end by 2 bases, with 17 bases between. The CDR3 runs to 16 residues. Germline-derived CDR1 and CDR2 are MRHNA and SNTAGT. These data belong to a study of T cell clones after liver transplantation. General observations from the study: Donor-reactive sequences fell more than third party-reactive ones, suggesting partial deletion.

Sequenced by immunoSEQ multiplex PCR; TCRdb stores in-frame clones only, minus some. Of roughly 100,000 clones listed, roughly 80% are singletons. Specimen: CD4+ T cells from blood, collected around 4 years after liver transplant. The chain recombines TRBV6-4 with TRBJ2-3; possible D gene TRBD2, 7 bases. The clonotype comes from a human patient who received a liver transplant. Among the T cells, some may be from the graft donor. The CDR3 bases are TGTGCCAGCAGTCCAAGGGGGGGCGGCATCACAGATACGCAGTATTTT. Protein sequence: CASSPRGGGITDTQYF.